Below, 15 T cell receptor beta chains from the same sample are listed, as sequenced in a study of T cells in Graves' hyperthyroidism and ophthalmopathy. Amplified TCR beta CDR3 regions came from RNA transcripts. Using the HTBI primer set, a first-round RT-PCR was run on the TCR CDR3. MiXCR, applied by TCRdb to the multiplex PCR reads, yields one record per CDR3 protein. The sample consists of 500,000 to 800,000 distinct CDR3 sequences, about 15% of them appearing once. Sequencing input: blood. All receptors come from a woman aged 45-65 years with Graves' ophthalmopathy.

The chain recombines TRBV29-1 with TRBJ1-1; a possible D gene is TRBD1 (6 bases). V was trimmed by 6 bases and J by 2 bases, leaving 13 bases between them. Per the germline V gene, CDR1 is SQVTM and CDR2 is ANQGSEA. This CDR3 has 13 amino acids. CDR3 region: CSVTGTTNTEAFF. In DNA form, the CDR3 reads TGCAGCGTAACCGGGACAACTAACACTGAAGCTTTCTTT.

Worth noting for this clonotype: A read error may explain this, as a much larger clone is one base away. This chain connects TRBV18 to TRBJ1-1; a weak D match, TRBD1 (5 bases). Trimming pared 4 bases from V and 10 bases from J, leaving 19 bases between. This CDR3 has 14 residues. Germline CDR1 KGHSH, CDR2 LQKENI. CDR3 sequence: CASSLPAGLERAFF. In nucleotides, the CDR3 is TGTGCCAGCTCACTACCGGCAGGGCTCGAACGAGCTTTCTTT.

The chain links TRBV10-3 to TRBJ2-1; 11 bases are a match to TRBD2. The CDR3 is 13 residues long. Per the germline V gene, CDR1 is ENHRY and CDR2 is SYGVKD. V trimming: 11 bases; J trimming: 6 bases; junction bases outside the gene matches: 6. In DNA, the CDR3 is TGTGCCGTAACTAGCGGGAGCAGCAATGAGCAGTTCTTC. Translating it yields CAVTSGSSNEQFF.

This clonotype has more than one count but fewer than ten. The chain links TRBV14 to TRBJ2-7; 10 bases are a match to TRBD2. Trimming took 1 base from V and 8 from J; bases not matched to a gene: 8. The CDR3 spans 15 residues. Germline V gives CDR1 SGHDN, CDR2 FVKESK. The CDR3 is CASSQVGGLAEKQYF. The CDR3 nucleotides read TGTGCCAGCAGCCAAGTAGGCGGACTAGCGGAGAAGCAGTACTTC.

This chain joins TRBV5-4 and TRBJ2-3; 9 bases are a match to TRBD2. CDR3 length: 16 amino acids. Germline CDR1 SGHNT, CDR2 YYREEE (reference sequence). Losses at the gene ends were 4 bases for V and 0 bases for J; bases not matched to a gene: 6. The CDR3 is CASSPTSGRSTDTQYF. The DNA of the CDR3 is TGTGCCAGCAGCCCGACAAGCGGGAGGAGCACAGATACGCAGTATTTT.

Worth noting for this clonotype: A much larger clone sits a single nucleotide away, making a read error possible. Since no conserved phenylalanine or tryptophan closes the CDR3, a read error is the likely cause. The rearrangement uses TRBV6-2 or TRBV6-3 and TRBJ1-5; D uncertain. The germline gives CDR1 MNHEY, CDR2 SVGEGT. V was clipped by 8 bases and J by 6 bases, with 14 bases between them. This CDR3 spans 13 amino acids. CDR3 nucleotides: TGTGCCAGCGATTTCGGTTCTCGTCAGCCCCAGCATCTT. Its protein product is CASDFGSRQPQHL.

This clonotype was seen ten or more times. The V and J genes are TRBV11-3 and TRBJ2-6, with 14 bases that match TRBD2. CDR3 length: 21 amino acids. Germline V CDR1 and CDR2: SGHNT, YENEEA. J was trimmed by 2 bases and V by 5 bases; bases with no gene match: 14. The CDR3 bases are TGTGCCAGCAGCACCACTGGGACTAGCGGGAGTATGGGACCTGGGGCCAACGTCCTGACTTTC. This codes for CASSTTGTSGSMGPGANVLTF.

This clonotype has ten or more counts. CDR3 amino acids: CATSDRRGSNYGYTF. CDR3 DNA: TGTGCCACCAGTGATCGCAGGGGATCAAACTATGGCTACACCTTC. This rearrangement joins TRBV24-1 to TRBJ1-2; a weak D match, TRBD1 (6 bases). V dropped 3 bases and J dropped 2 bases, with 12 bases sitting between them. Germline CDR1 and CDR2: KGHDR and SFDVKD. This CDR3 contains 15 residues.

This clonotype was counted at least ten times. The DNA of the CDR3 is TGTGCCAGCAGTTTAAGAAACGTGAATGAGCAGTTCTTC. The encoded protein is CASSLRNVNEQFF. V gene TRBV28 combines with J gene TRBJ2-1, with no clear D. V lost 2 bases and J lost 7, with 9 bases in between. CDR1 is MDHEN and CDR2 is SYDVKM in the germline V gene. The CDR3 runs to 13 residues.

As regards this clonotype: This may come from a read error, since a much larger clone is one base off. The chain combines TRBV5-1 with TRBJ1-5; TRBD1 might be the D (5 bases). The V gene lost 3 bases and the J gene lost 2 bases, with 12 bases spanning the gap. Germline values: CDR1 SGHRS, CDR2 YFSETQ. This CDR3 has 15 amino acids. In DNA, the CDR3 is TGCGCCAGCAGCTACACGGGGGAAGGCAATCAGCCCCAGCATTTT. It yields the protein CASSYTGEGNQPQHF. Full variable domain (missing parts from reference TRBV5-1 and TRBJ1-5): KAGVTQTPRYLIKTRGQQVTLSCSPISGHRSVSWYQQTPGQGLQFLFEYFSETQRNKGNFPGRFSGRQFSNSRSEMNVSTLELGDSALYLCASSYTGEGNQPQHFGDGTRLSIL.

This clonotype was seen at least ten times. The CDR3 protein is CAIGNLAGVPDTQYF. CDR3 sequence (DNA): TGTGCCATCGGGAATTTGGCGGGAGTTCCAGATACGCAGTATTTT. V gene TRBV10-3 combines with J gene TRBJ2-3; the match to TRBD2 covers 7 bases. This CDR3 has 15 amino acids. CDR1 and CDR2 from the germline V gene are ENHRY and SYGVKD. V trimming: 8 bases; J trimming: 4 bases; junction bases outside the gene matches: 12.

A note on this clonotype: Being one base from a much bigger clone, this may be a read error. V and J are TRBV7-3 and TRBJ2-1, with 9 bases identical to TRBD2. The CDR3 extends over 15 amino acids. The germline CDR1 and CDR2 sequences are SGHTA and FQGTGA. DNA for the CDR3: TGTGCCAGCAGCTTTATCCCTAGCGGGAAGGATGAGCACTTCTTC. It yields the protein CASSFIPSGKDEHFF.

The chain carries TRBV24-1 and TRBJ1-3; 7 nucleotides line up with TRBD1. V was clipped by 4 bases and J by 4 bases; unmatched bases: 9. Germline V gives CDR1 KGHDR, CDR2 SFDVKD. The CDR3 is 16 amino acids. The CDR3: CATSDRPGTAGNTIYF. CDR3 DNA sequence: TGTGCCACCAGTGACCGGCCCGGGACAGCCGGAAACACCATATATTTT.

This clonotype has more than one count but fewer than ten. CDR3 loop: CASSVGVAGISETQYF. The CDR3 coding sequence is TGTGCCAGCAGCGTCGGGGTAGCGGGCATTTCAGAGACCCAGTACTTC. J is TRBJ2-5 and V is TRBV9; the match to TRBD2 covers 7 bases. The length of the CDR3 is 16 residues. Germline assignment: CDR1 SGDLS and CDR2 YYNGEE. V shed 2 bases, J shed 4 bases, and the junction held 11 bases outside the gene matches.

There are a few counts of this clonotype. The chain couples TRBV24-1 to TRBJ2-1; no clear D gene. This CDR3 comprises 15 residues. CDR1 KGHDR and CDR2 SFDVKD come from the germline V gene. V was pared by 1 base and J by 3 bases, with 9 bases between. CDR3 loop: CATSDFDRGYNEQFF. Written as DNA, the CDR3 is TGTGCCACCAGTGATTTCGATCGCGGCTACAATGAGCAGTTCTTC.